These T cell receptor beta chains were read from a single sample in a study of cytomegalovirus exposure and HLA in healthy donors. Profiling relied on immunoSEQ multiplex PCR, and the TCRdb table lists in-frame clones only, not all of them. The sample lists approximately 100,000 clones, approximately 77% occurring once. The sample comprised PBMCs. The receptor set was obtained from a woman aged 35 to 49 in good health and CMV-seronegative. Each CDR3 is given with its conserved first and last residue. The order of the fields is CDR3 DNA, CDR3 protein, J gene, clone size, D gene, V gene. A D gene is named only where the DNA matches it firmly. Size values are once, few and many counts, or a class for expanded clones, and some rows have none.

TGTGCCAGCAACCCTCAGGGGTTTAGCGCGGGTACGCAGTATTTT CASNPQGFSAGTQYF TRBJ2-3 few - TRBV27
TGTGCCAGCAGCCAAGCGGGACACCTTAACACTGAAGCTTTCTTT CASSQAGHLNTEAFF TRBJ1-1 - - TRBV14
TGTGCCAGCAGCCAAGACCTAGCGGGGGCCAAAGGTTACAATGAGCAGTTCTTC CASSQDLAGAKGYNEQFF TRBJ2-1 - TRBD2 TRBV14
TGTGCCAGCAGTTGGGCCCGAAAGAGCTCCTACAATGAGCAGTTCTTC CASSWARKSSYNEQFF TRBJ2-1 few - TRBV6-6
TGTGCCAGCAGCCCAGGGGGCGCAGAAAAACTGTTTTTT CASSPGGAEKLFF TRBJ1-4 - TRBD1 TRBV6-5
TGTGCTAGTGGTTTGGTACTCGGGCTAGCGGGGGACCGTGCCGGGGAGCTGTTTTTT CASGLVLGLAGDRAGELFF TRBJ2-2 - TRBD2 TRBV12-5
TGTGCCAGCAGCAATCTTTTACAGGGAGCCTATGGCTACACCTTC CASSNLLQGAYGYTF TRBJ1-2 - - TRBV7-9
TGTGCCACCAGCATGGGACAGGGGTACGAGCAGTACTTC CATSMGQGYEQYF TRBJ2-7 - TRBD1 TRBV15
TGCGCCAGCAGCTTGGATGGCAGGGGAAACTATGGCTACACCTTC CASSLDGRGNYGYTF TRBJ1-2 - - TRBV5-1
TGTGCCAGCAGTCCGCGGGGGGGGTATGGCTACACCTTC CASSPRGGYGYTF TRBJ1-2 - - TRBV27
TGCGCCAGCAGCCAAGCGCGGGGGAGTGGCCGGGGGTTAGAGCAGTACTTC CASSQARGSGRGLEQYF TRBJ2-7 few TRBD2 TRBV4-1
TGTGCCTGGAGTGGATCGGGAGGGGTAGGCTACACCTTC CAWSGSGGVGYTF TRBJ1-2 - - TRBV30
TGTGCCAGCAGTGATGTAAGCGGGGGGGCTGTCAATGAGCAGTTCTTC CASSDVSGGAVNEQFF TRBJ2-1 few TRBD2 TRBV6-4
TGCGCCAGTAGCCAGAGTGGGACAGGGATCACTGAAGCTTTCTTT CASSQSGTGITEAFF TRBJ1-1 - TRBD1 TRBV5-1
TGTGCCAGCAGTGAAGGGGGGGGCCGGGGGTATGGCTACACCTTC CASSEGGGRGYGYTF TRBJ1-2 - - TRBV2
TGTGCCAGCAGCAGACTAGCGGGGGGGCCTTCCCACGAGCAGTACTTC CASSRLAGGPSHEQYF TRBJ2-7 - TRBD2 TRBV11-1
TGTGCCAGCAGCGTAGAAGTTGCCGGCTCCTACAATGAGCAGTTCTTC CASSVEVAGSYNEQFF TRBJ2-1 once - TRBV9
TGTGCCAGCAGCTTAGTCTCCTCGGGGGCTGAAGCTTTCTTT CASSLVSSGAEAFF TRBJ1-1 - - TRBV7-2
TGTGCCAGCAGGGGACAGTGGGCAACTAATGAAAAACTGTTTTTT CASRGQWATNEKLFF TRBJ1-4 - TRBD1 TRBV6-5
TGTGCCAGCAGTTTTCTAGCTTTGGGCAGGCGCAGCTCCTACAATGAGCAGTTCTTC CASSFLALGRRSSYNEQFF TRBJ2-1 few - TRBV28
TGTGCCATCAGTACTAGCGGGGTCCGCCGTCGAGTTATTGAGCAGTTCTTC CAISTSGVRRRVIEQFF TRBJ2-1 - TRBD2 TRBV10-3
TGTGCCAGCCGCTCAACGGGGGGGAACTATGGCTACACCTTC CASRSTGGNYGYTF TRBJ1-2 - - TRBV7-2
TGTGCCAGCCTACCGGATGGCGGGGGGACCTACAATGAGCAGTTCTTC CASLPDGGGTYNEQFF TRBJ2-1 - TRBD2 TRBV5-8
TGTGCCAGCAGGAGGGGACAGTCGAACGAGCAGTACTTC CASRRGQSNEQYF TRBJ2-7 - TRBD1 TRBV2
TGTGCCAGCAGCTTAGATCCGCACAGGGTGGACCGTGAGCAGTTCTTC CASSLDPHRVDREQFF TRBJ2-1 - - TRBV11-2
TGTGCCAGCAGCGTGAGCGGAACTAGCACAGATACGCAGTATTTT CASSVSGTSTDTQYF TRBJ2-3 once - TRBV9
TGTGCCAGCCGGCGGGGAGGGGCCGCGTACGAGCAGTACTTC CASRRGGAAYEQYF TRBJ2-7 - TRBD2 TRBV2
TGTGCCAGTAGTATAAGCGGCAGTGAAGCTTTCTTT CASSISGSEAFF TRBJ1-1 once - TRBV19
TGTGCCAGCAGTCCGCTGACAGGTAAAAGGGATGGCTACACCTTC CASSPLTGKRDGYTF TRBJ1-2 - - TRBV27
TGTGCCAGCAGCAACTTTGGACTGCAGAATGAAAAACTGTTTTTT CASSNFGLQNEKLFF TRBJ1-4 - - TRBV5-6
TGTGCCAGCAGTGAAACGGATGTCTCTGGACTAGCGGGGGGGCCTCCCTACGAGCAGTACTTC CASSETDVSGLAGGPPYEQYF TRBJ2-7 - TRBD2 TRBV6-1
TGTGCCAGCAGCTTTGGGGGGGCGACTGAAGCTTTCTTT CASSFGGATEAFF TRBJ1-1 once - TRBV5-5
TGTGCCAGCAGTTCCTCAGGGACAGGACGGGAAAAACTGTTTTTT CASSSSGTGREKLFF TRBJ1-4 few TRBD1 TRBV6-5
TGTGCCAGCAGCTTAGAGGTTCCGGGGGTGGGGTACGGCGAGCAGTACTTC CASSLEVPGVGYGEQYF TRBJ2-7 - - TRBV7-8
TGTGCCAGCAGTTCGATGGCTTCCAGACAGGGGAAGCAGTTCTTC CASSSMASRQGKQFF TRBJ2-1 - TRBD1 TRBV7-9
TGTGCCAGCAGTTACTCATGGACACAAAACACTGAAGCTTTCTTT CASSYSWTQNTEAFF TRBJ1-1 - - TRBV6-5
TGTGCCTGTAGCGGGGGGATGGAGACCCAGTACTTC CACSGGMETQYF TRBJ2-5 - TRBD2 TRBV5-4
TGTGCCAGCAGTGAACCTCAAAGGGGGGGAGGAAACACCATATATTTT CASSEPQRGGGNTIYF TRBJ1-3 few - TRBV6-1
TGTGCCAGCAGCTCTAGCGGGGCTGAGCAGTTCTTC CASSSSGAEQFF TRBJ2-1 few TRBD2 TRBV7-6
TGTGCCAGCAGTAACCGGGACAGGGCCCCCTACGAGCAGTACTTC CASSNRDRAPYEQYF TRBJ2-7 - TRBD1 TRBV9
TGCGCCAGCAGCTTGGCTGGCGGGCTCCAGGCGGAGACCCAGTACTTC CASSLAGGLQAETQYF TRBJ2-5 - - TRBV5-1
TGTGCCAGCAGCTTAGCTAGTCCTGAGCCAGATACGCAGTATTTT CASSLASPEPDTQYF TRBJ2-3 once - TRBV7-9
TGTGCCCTACGCAACAGGGGCTTGGGGTTGAGAGCTTTCTTT CALRNRGLGLRAFF TRBJ1-1 - TRBD1 TRBV30
TGTGCCAGCAACCGAGGACAGGAACCCTTCTGGGGGCAAGAGACCCAGTACTTC CASNRGQEPFWGQETQYF TRBJ2-5 once TRBD1 TRBV7-8
TGTGCCTGGGGGGGAAGAGGGGGCGAGCAGTACTTC CAWGGRGGEQYF TRBJ2-7 - - TRBV30
TGTGCCAGCAGCCCGGACAGGGATAATGAAAAACTGTTTTTT CASSPDRDNEKLFF TRBJ1-4 - TRBD1 TRBV2
TGTGCCAGCAGCCCAGGGGCAGGGGAGACCCAGTACTTC CASSPGAGETQYF TRBJ2-5 - - TRBV7-8
TGCGCCAGCAGCCAAGATCTTGGAGGAGGTGAGCGGCGAGAAAAACTGTTTTTT CASSQDLGGGERREKLFF TRBJ1-4 - - TRBV4-3
TGCGCCAGCAGCCAACCTTCGACAGACTCCTCTTATGGCTACACCTTC CASSQPSTDSSYGYTF TRBJ1-2 - - TRBV4-1
TGCGCCAGCAGCGGAGCCTACGAGCAGTACTTC CASSGAYEQYF TRBJ2-7 - - TRBV5-1
TGTGCCAGCAGCCCTGGTTGGGACAGGGGAAACACTGAAGCTTTCTTT CASSPGWDRGNTEAFF TRBJ1-1 - TRBD1 TRBV5-6